This T cell receptor beta chain is from a study of T cell responses to AZD1222 COVID-19 vaccine. In the study overall: Second doses were pooled across both intervals (about 4 or about 12 weeks). Study-wide results and caveats: Close to half of spike-specific TCRs reportedly recognize unmutated variant regions. The donor group comprised mostly white British people and more females; the analysis possibly underestimated clonal diversity. Spike was spanned by vaccine-associated CD4 TCRs, with dominance at 160-218 and 743-854.

Note on this clone: Antigen specificity is unknown.

CDR1 and CDR2 (germline): SEHNR, FQNEAQ (reference sequence). The CDR3 extends over 13 amino acids. V lost 7 bases to trimming and J lost 4 bases, with 12 bases between them. The assay was immunoSEQ multiplex PCR, and TCRdb's table has in-frame clones only and misses some. Altogether under 200,000 clones are present, around 94% being singletons, with the ten largest covering about 0.6%. The chain uses TRBV7-9 and TRBJ2-3; D call uncertain. This clonotype was obtained from an adult in good health. The specimen was peripheral blood, collected on day 0 of AZD1222 vaccination. CDR3 protein: CASKWAVPDTQYF. CDR3 DNA sequence: TGTGCCAGCAAGTGGGCGGTCCCAGATACGCAGTATTTT.